This T cell receptor beta chain was captured in a study of tumor-infiltrating lymphocytes in primary liver carcinoma. Study outcomes and limitations: Paired tumor-adjacent and tumor-blood samples overlapped less than tumor region pairs did.

The CDR3 length is 14 residues. Germline assignment: CDR1 SGHRS and CDR2 YFSETQ. Reverse transcription of 450 to 500 ng total RNA with a constant-region primer produced TCR beta cDNA. ARM-PCR was slightly modified, and three nested multiplex PCR rounds with it gave rise to the TCR beta libraries. TRBV1-TRBV30 forward primers paired with a C-beta reverse primer drove the first two PCR rounds, roughly 10 cycles each. From the multiplex PCR reads, TCRdb called clonotypes with MiXCR, one entry per CDR3 protein. The sample holds approximately 110,000 distinct CDR3 sequences, 60% to 70% seen once. Unsorted bulk tissue of roughly 18-31 mg yielded co-extracted RNA and DNA. There were over 85% viable tumor cells in every single sample of tumor. Notes on this clonotype: The antigen is unknown. The germline gene is not matched at one end of the junction; a read error may be the cause.

Sequenced input: liver tumor tissue from sampling region 1. Subset noted: tumor region T1, superior pole. The V call is TRBV5-1, the J call TRBJ2-7, with 10 bases identical to TRBD2. The clonotype was recovered from a woman aged 55-69 years with primary liver carcinoma and hepatitis B virus infection. The CDR3 is CASTPIAGGYQQYF. For the CDR3, the DNA is TGCGCCAGCACCCCGATAGCGGGAGGCTACCAGCAGTACTTC. Based on the CDR3 plus reference TRBV5-1 and TRBJ2-7, the full variable domain is KAGVTQTPRYLIKTRGQQVTLSCSPISGHRSVSWYQQTPGQGLQFLFEYFSETQRNKGNFPGRFSGRQFSNSRSEMNVSTLELGDSALYLCASTPIAGGYQQYFGPGTRLTVT.